This TCR beta chain is from a study of OX40 agonist ivuxolimab in advanced cancers. Germline CDR1 is SGHRS and CDR2 is YFSETQ. V was pared by 4 bases and J by 6 bases, with 9 bases of the junction left unmatched. CDR3 length equals 16 residues. Produced via immunoSEQ multiplex PCR; TCRdb's table is partial and in-frame only. The table has more than 95,000 clones, 85% to 95% seen once. The genes are TRBV5-1 and TRBJ1-6; 8 bases agree with TRBD1. This receptor was taken from an adult with an advanced solid tumor such as melanoma, head and neck, liver or kidney cancer. Sequencing used CD4+ or CD8+ T cells sorted from blood, obtained in a trial of the OX40 agonist ivuxolimab. The CDR3 bases are TGCGCCAGCAGCAAGGACAGGGAAGGGTTTAATTCACCCCTCCACTTT. Its protein product is CASSKDREGFNSPLHF.